The clone carrying this T cell receptor (beta chain) was counted between two and nine times. Its antigen remains unknown. Unique molecular identifiers were used to barcode this TCRbeta library. TCRdb itself ran the PCR reads through MiXCR, one entry per CDR3 protein. The sample includes about 610,000 distinct CDR3 sequences, more than 20% of them seen just once. This specimen belongs to a study of T-cell reconstitution after alpha-beta-depleted transplantation in children. Trimming stripped 4 bases from V and 0 bases from J, with 7 bases between. This CDR3 comprises 14 residues. The germline gives CDR1 SGHNT, CDR2 YENEEA. Study-level results: Day-60 TCRbeta diversity that was high in some patients was derived from surviving recipient T cells and thymic progenitors. Several hundred rapidly expanded clones from non-depleted graft cells reportedly supplied alpha-beta T cells about two months post-transplant. The main origin of T-cell counts and diversity one year after transplant was newly produced T cells.

Sequences were derived from PBMCs, sampled before TCRalphabeta/CD19-depleted stem cell transplant. The sequence derives from a boy in the first two years of life with Wiskott-Aldrich syndrome, due to receive a stem cell transplant. The gene calls are TRBV11-3 and TRBJ2-1; D is ambiguous. The CDR3 protein is CASSSSSSYNEQFF. The CDR3 DNA reads as TGTGCCAGCAGCTCCTCGAGCTCCTACAATGAGCAGTTCTTC. The full variable domain, in which reference TRBV11-3 and TRBJ2-1 provide the parts outside the CDR3, is EAGVVQSPRYKIIEKKQPVAFWCNPISGHNTLYWYLQNLGQGPELLIRYENEEAVDDSQLPKDRFSAERLKGVDSTLKIQPAELGDSAVYLCASSSSSSYNEQFFGPGTRLTVL.